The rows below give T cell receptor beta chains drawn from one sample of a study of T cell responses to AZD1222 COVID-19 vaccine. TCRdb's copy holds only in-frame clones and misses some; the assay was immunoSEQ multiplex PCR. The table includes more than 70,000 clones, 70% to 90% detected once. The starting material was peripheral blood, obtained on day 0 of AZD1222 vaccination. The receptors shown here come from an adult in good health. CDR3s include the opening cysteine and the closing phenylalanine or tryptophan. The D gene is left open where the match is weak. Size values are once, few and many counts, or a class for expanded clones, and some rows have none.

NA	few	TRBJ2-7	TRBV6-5	TGTGCCAGCAGTTCGGGGGCAGGGGAGCTGGAGCAGTACTTC	CASSSGAGELEQYF
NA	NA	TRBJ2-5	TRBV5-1	TGCGCCAGCAGCTTGCCACCCCAAGAGACCCAGTACTTC	CASSLPPQETQYF
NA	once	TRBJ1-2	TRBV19	TGTGCCAGTACCGAGGGAGACTATGGCTACACCTTC	CASTEGDYGYTF
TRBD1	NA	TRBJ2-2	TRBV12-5	TGTGCTAGTGCCCCGGACAGGGACGGCGGGGAGCTGTTTTTT	CASAPDRDGGELFF
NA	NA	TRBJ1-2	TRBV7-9	TGTGCCAGCAGCTCATCAGGGCGTCTTGGCTACACCTTC	CASSSSGRLGYTF
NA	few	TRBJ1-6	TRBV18	TGTGCCAGCTCACTTACACACTCAAGCTCCTATAATTCACCCCTCCACTTT	CASSLTHSSSYNSPLHF
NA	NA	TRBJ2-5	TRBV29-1	TGCAGCGTCAAACGTGGTGAGACCCAGTACTTC	CSVKRGETQYF
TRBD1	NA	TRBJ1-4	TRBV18	TGTGCCAGCTCAAGAGGACAGGGAGGAGGTGAAAAACTGTTTTTT	CASSRGQGGGEKLFF
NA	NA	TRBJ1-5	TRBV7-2	TGTGCCAGCAGCTTGGACTATAGCAATCAGCCCCAGCATTTT	CASSLDYSNQPQHF
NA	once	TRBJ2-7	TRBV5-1	TGCGCCAGCAGCACCTCCTACGAGCAGTACTTC	CASSTSYEQYF
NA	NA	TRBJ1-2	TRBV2	TGTGCCAGCAGTGAAGAATCTGCAGGGCCCTATGGCTACACCTTC	CASSEESAGPYGYTF
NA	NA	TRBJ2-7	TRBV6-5	TGTGCCAGCAGTCCCCACAGGAGCGTCTACGAGCAGTACTTC	CASSPHRSVYEQYF